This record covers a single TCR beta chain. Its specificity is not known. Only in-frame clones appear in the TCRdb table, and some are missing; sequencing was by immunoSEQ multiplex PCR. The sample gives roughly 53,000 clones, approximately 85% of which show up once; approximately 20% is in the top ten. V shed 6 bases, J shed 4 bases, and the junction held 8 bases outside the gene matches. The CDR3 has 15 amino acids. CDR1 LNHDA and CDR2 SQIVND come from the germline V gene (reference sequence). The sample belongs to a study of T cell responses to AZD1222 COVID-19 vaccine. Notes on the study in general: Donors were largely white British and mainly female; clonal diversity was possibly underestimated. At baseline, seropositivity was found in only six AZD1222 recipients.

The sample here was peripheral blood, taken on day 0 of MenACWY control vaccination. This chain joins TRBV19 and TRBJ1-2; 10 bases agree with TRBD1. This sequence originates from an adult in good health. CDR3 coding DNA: TGTGCCAGTAGCTACTCGACAGGGGGCACCTATGGCTACACCTTC. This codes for CASSYSTGGTYGYTF.